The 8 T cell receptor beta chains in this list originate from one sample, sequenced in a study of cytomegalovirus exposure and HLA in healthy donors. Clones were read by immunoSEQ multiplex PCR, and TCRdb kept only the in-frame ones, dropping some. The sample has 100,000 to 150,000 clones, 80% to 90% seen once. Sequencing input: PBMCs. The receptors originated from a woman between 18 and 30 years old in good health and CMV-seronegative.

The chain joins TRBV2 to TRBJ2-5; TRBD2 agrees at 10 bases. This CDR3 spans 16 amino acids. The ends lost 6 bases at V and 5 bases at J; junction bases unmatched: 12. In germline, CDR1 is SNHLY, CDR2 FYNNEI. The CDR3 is CASSRMGSGGLETQYF. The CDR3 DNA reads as TGTGCCAGCAGCCGAATGGGTAGCGGGGGGTTGGAGACCCAGTACTTC.

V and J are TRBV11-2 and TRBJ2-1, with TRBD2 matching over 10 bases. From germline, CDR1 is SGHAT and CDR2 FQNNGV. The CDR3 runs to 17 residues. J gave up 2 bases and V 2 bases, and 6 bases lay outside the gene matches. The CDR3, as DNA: TGTGCCAGCAGCTTAAGTTTACTAGCGGGAACCTACAATGAGCAGTTCTTC. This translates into CASSLSLLAGTYNEQFF.

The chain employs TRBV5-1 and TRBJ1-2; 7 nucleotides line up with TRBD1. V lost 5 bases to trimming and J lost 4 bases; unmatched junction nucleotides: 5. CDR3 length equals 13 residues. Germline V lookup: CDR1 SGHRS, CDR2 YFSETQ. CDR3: CASRGDSPYGYTF. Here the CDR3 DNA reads TGCGCCAGCAGGGGGGACAGTCCCTATGGCTACACCTTC.

The CDR3 nucleotides are TGTGCCAGCAGCCAAGATGGGCGGGAGGGCCAGGAGACCCAGTACTTC. This codes for CASSQDGREGQETQYF. The chain recombines TRBV4-2 with TRBJ2-5, with 9 nucleotides matching TRBD2. The CDR3 covers 16 residues. The germline gives CDR1 LGHNA, CDR2 YNFKEQ. J lost 5 bases, V lost 0 bases, and 7 bases had no gene match.

The CDR3, as DNA: TGTGCCAGCAGCCTTGACCTGAGACAGCAGCTCAATCAGCCCCAGCATTTT. Translated: CASSLDLRQQLNQPQHF. The chain has TRBV7-8 and TRBJ1-5; maybe TRBD1 (5 bases). Trimming removed 5 bases at V and 3 bases at J, with 20 bases between. The CDR3 consists of 17 residues. Germline loops: CDR1 SGHVS, CDR2 FQNEAQ.

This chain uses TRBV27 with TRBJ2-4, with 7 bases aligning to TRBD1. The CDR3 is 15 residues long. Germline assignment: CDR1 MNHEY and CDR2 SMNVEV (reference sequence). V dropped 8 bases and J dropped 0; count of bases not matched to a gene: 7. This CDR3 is CASGTASLAKNIQYF. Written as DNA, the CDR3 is TGTGCCAGCGGGACAGCCTCTCTAGCCAAAAACATTCAGTACTTC.

The CDR3 here is CAWMPGTGVTETQYF. The CDR3 DNA follows: TGTGCCTGGATGCCCGGGACAGGGGTTACGGAGACCCAGTACTTC. V and J are TRBV30 and TRBJ2-5; 10 bases agree with TRBD1. Germline-derived CDR1 and CDR2 are GTSNPN and SVGIG (reference sequence). With V trimmed by 4 bases and J by 5 bases, 10 bases remained unmatched. The CDR3 sequence is 15 residues long.

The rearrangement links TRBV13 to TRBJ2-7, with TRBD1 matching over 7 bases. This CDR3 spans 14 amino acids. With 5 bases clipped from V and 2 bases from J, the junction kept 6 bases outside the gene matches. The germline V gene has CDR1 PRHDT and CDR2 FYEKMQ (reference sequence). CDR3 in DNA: TGTGCCAGCAGCCATCCGGGACAGACCTACGAGCAGTACTTC. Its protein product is CASSHPGQTYEQYF.